One sample yielded the 32 T cell receptor beta chains listed below, sequenced in a study of cytomegalovirus exposure and HLA in healthy donors. Primers: 60 Vbeta forward and 13 Jbeta reverse. Profiling relied on immunoSEQ multiplex PCR, and the TCRdb table lists in-frame clones only, not all of them. The profile covers 160,000 or so clones, with approximately 81% appearing a single time and roughly 1.4% taken by the ten largest. The source material was PBMCs. The source of these receptors is a man aged 50-59 years in good health and CMV-seropositive.

The V call is TRBV7-9, the J call TRBJ1-4, with 7 positions matching TRBD1. Germline CDR1 reads SEHNR; CDR2 reads FQNEAQ (reference sequence). This CDR3 spans 15 amino acids. J was trimmed by 4 bases and V by 5 bases; bases with no gene match: 7. The CDR3 DNA follows: TGTGCCAGCAGCCCCCGGGACAGTAGTAATGAAAAACTGTTTTTT. This gives the protein CASSPRDSSNEKLFF. The full variable domain, in which reference TRBV7-9 and TRBJ1-4 provide the parts outside the CDR3, is DTGVSQNPRHKITKRGQNVTFRCDPISEHNRLYWYRQTLGQGPEFLTYFQNEAQLEKSRLLSDRFSAERPKGSFSTLEIQRTEQGDSAMYLCASSPRDSSNEKLFFGSGTQLSVL.

The V gene is TRBV2, the J gene TRBJ2-2, with unresolved D. The V gene lost 5 bases and the J gene lost 4 bases, with 8 bases spanning the gap. This CDR3 has 13 amino acids. Germline V CDR1 and CDR2: SNHLY, FYNNEI. The CDR3 reads CASSPESTGELFF. As DNA, the CDR3 is TGTGCCAGCAGTCCGGAGTCCACCGGGGAGCTGTTTTTT.

This clone occurred a few times. This chain links TRBV18 with TRBJ2-7; TRBD2 matches at 13 bases. The V and J ends lost 6 bases and 4 bases, in that order; junction bases with no gene match: 9. This CDR3 is built from 16 residues. Germline CDR1 is KGHSH and CDR2 is LQKENI. The CDR3 DNA is TGTGCCAGCTCTCCAAGACTAGCGGGAGGAATGTACGAGCAGTACTTC. Protein sequence: CASSPRLAGGMYEQYF.

The rearrangement joins TRBV27 to TRBJ1-5; maybe TRBD1 (5 bases). V lost 3 bases and J 3 bases, leaving 21 bases between the germline ends. Germline V gene sequence: CDR1 MNHEY, CDR2 SMNVEV (reference sequence). The CDR3 covers 18 residues. In nucleotides, the CDR3 is TGTGCCAGCAGTTTGGTTTCCAATATCCCGGGGGACAATCAGCCCCAGCATTTT. Encoded protein: CASSLVSNIPGDNQPQHF.

The genes are TRBV6-1 and TRBJ1-1, with 7 bases lining up with TRBD1. Germline loops: CDR1 MNHNS, CDR2 SASEGT. The CDR3 is 15 residues long. V lost 6 bases and J lost 0; bases outside the gene matches: 7. The CDR3 here is CASSRYRGLNTEAFF. Here the CDR3 DNA reads TGTGCCAGCAGCAGATACAGGGGCCTGAACACTGAAGCTTTCTTT.

V gene TRBV4-1 combines with J gene TRBJ1-5; 12 bases are a match to TRBD1. This CDR3 spans 17 amino acids. Per the germline V gene, CDR1 is MGHRA and CDR2 is YSYEKL. V gave up 2 bases and J gave up 5 bases; unmatched junction bases: 7. The CDR3 DNA follows: TGCGCCAGCAGCCAACCACCGGGACAGGGGGCCCATCAGCCCCAGCATTTT. Translation: CASSQPPGQGAHQPQHF.

The V call is TRBV2, the J call TRBJ2-3, with D unresolved. This CDR3 spans 11 amino acids. V was cut by 6 bases and J by 6 bases, with 7 bases left in between. CDR1 and CDR2 from the germline V gene are SNHLY and FYNNEI. In DNA form, the CDR3 reads TGTGCCAGCAGGCTAGGCGATACGCAGTATTTT. This translates into CASRLGDTQYF.

J is TRBJ1-5 and V is TRBV28; TRBD1 agrees at 7 bases. V shed 1 base, J shed 1 base, and the junction held 16 bases outside the gene matches. The germline V gene encodes CDR1 MDHEN and CDR2 SYDVKM. This CDR3 has 20 amino acids. The CDR3 DNA is TGTGCCAGCAGTTTATACCCACAGATCCCGGGACAGACAAGCAATCAGCCCCAGCATTTT. It yields the protein CASSLYPQIPGQTSNQPQHF.

The V gene is TRBV7-3, the J gene TRBJ2-5; the D gene is possibly TRBD1 (5 bases). V lost 5 bases and J lost 6, with 10 bases in between. CDR1 is SGHTA and CDR2 is FQGTGA in the germline V gene. The CDR3 spans 12 residues. The CDR3: CASSDSGKTQYF. CDR3 nucleotide sequence: TGTGCCAGCAGCGACAGTGGAAAGACCCAGTACTTC.

This clone was counted once. The chain carries TRBV15 and TRBJ1-5, with 9 bases that match TRBD1. Unmatched junction bases numbered 16, after V lost 3 bases and J lost 4 bases. The CDR3 runs 19 residues. The germline V gene encodes CDR1 LNHNV and CDR2 YYDKDF (reference sequence). The CDR3 protein is CATSRRGTGTGRLNQPQHF. The CDR3 nucleotides read TGTGCCACCAGCAGGAGGGGAACTGGGACAGGGCGGTTGAATCAGCCCCAGCATTTT. The whole variable domain, filled in from reference TRBV15 and TRBJ1-5, reads DAMVIQNPRYQVTQFGKPVTLSCSQTLNHNVMYWYQQKSSQAPKLLFHYYDKDFNNEADTPDNFQSRRPNTSFCFLDIRSPGLGDTAMYLCATSRRGTGTGRLNQPQHFGDGTRLSIL.

The V and J genes are TRBV11-3 and TRBJ2-7; 8 bases are shared with TRBD2. Germline-derived CDR1 and CDR2 are SGHNT and YENEEA. This CDR3 region has 13 residues. After removal of 2 bases from V and 6 bases from J, the junction contained 3 bases not matched to a gene. As DNA, the CDR3 is TGTGCCAGCAGCTTACCCGGACTAGCCGAGCAGTACTTC. Protein sequence: CASSLPGLAEQYF.

This sequence joins TRBV9 and TRBJ2-3; D may be TRBD2 (6 bases). Germline V gene sequence: CDR1 SGDLS, CDR2 YYNGEE. V was clipped by 4 bases and J by 4 bases, with 19 bases between them. The CDR3 runs to 16 residues. CDR3 sequence reads: CASSTLEGSGADTQYF. The DNA for the CDR3 is TGTGCCAGCAGCACTCTGGAGGGGAGTGGAGCAGATACGCAGTATTTT.

The rearrangement joins TRBV2 to TRBJ2-3, with 8 bases fitting TRBD2. From germline, CDR1 is SNHLY and CDR2 FYNNEI. The V and J ends lost 7 bases and 1 base, in that order; junction bases with no gene match: 4. There are 14 residues in the CDR3. CDR3 DNA sequence: TGTGCCAGCATTGATAGCGGGGGCACAGATACGCAGTATTTT. It encodes CASIDSGGTDTQYF.

The CDR3 DNA reads TGTGCCAGCAGTTTTGGCCAGGGGCCCTTCTACGAGCAGTACTTC. Its translation is CASSFGQGPFYEQYF. The J gene is TRBJ2-7, the V gene TRBV28; tentative D call: TRBD1 (6 bases). V shed 3 bases and J shed 3 bases, with 15 bases lying between them. Germline V gene data show CDR1 as MDHEN and CDR2 as SYDVKM. CDR3 size: 15 residues. Variable domain in full (rest from reference TRBV28 and TRBJ2-7): DVKVTQSSRYLVKRTGEKVFLECVQDMDHENMFWYRQDPGLGLRLIYFSYDVKMKEKGDIPEGYSVSREKKERFSLILESASTNQTSMYLCASSFGQGPFYEQYFGPGTRLTVT.

This clone was seen a handful of times. The V gene is TRBV5-1, the J gene TRBJ1-6; the match to TRBD1 covers 7 bases. This CDR3 comprises 15 residues. Trimming cost V 4 bases and J 8 bases; bases outside gene matches: 9. CDR1 SGHRS and CDR2 YFSETQ come from the germline V gene. The CDR3, as DNA: TGCGCCAGCAGCCCCTCCACAGGGGTCGATTCACCCCTCCACTTT. Its protein is CASSPSTGVDSPLHF.

The chain links TRBV28 to TRBJ1-2; TRBD1 aligns across 9 bases. Germline CDR1 and CDR2: MDHEN and SYDVKM. The CDR3 is 15 amino acids. Trimming took 5 bases from V and 5 from J; bases not matched to a gene: 9. CDR3 loop: CASSGLGGQGYGYTF. The DNA of the CDR3 is TGTGCCAGCAGTGGCCTGGGGGGACAGGGTTATGGCTACACCTTC.

The V call is TRBV19, the J call TRBJ2-3, with unresolved D. Trimming cost V 4 bases and J 3 bases, with 11 bases left between them. The CDR3 sequence is 14 residues long. The germline CDR1 and CDR2 sequences are LNHDA and SQIVND (reference sequence). CDR3 nucleotides: TGTGCCAGTAGTACCTACACGACAACAGATACGCAGTATTTT. Protein: CASSTYTTTDTQYF.

The table lists this clone with a few counts. This chain connects TRBV28 to TRBJ2-1, with 7 bases aligning to TRBD2. There are 14 residues in the CDR3. Germline values: CDR1 MDHEN, CDR2 SYDVKM. V trimming: 5 bases; J trimming: 4 bases; junction bases outside the gene matches: 5. CDR3 sequence (DNA): TGTGCCAGCAGTCCCGGGGGAGGGTACAATGAGCAGTTCTTC. Amino acid sequence: CASSPGGGYNEQFF.

The chain is built from TRBV28 and TRBJ2-7, with a tentative D call TRBD1 (6 bases). V lost 5 bases to trimming and J lost 2 bases, with 13 bases between them. CDR1 is MDHEN, CDR2 SYDVKM, per germline. The CDR3 loop spans 14 amino acids. This chain's CDR3 is CASSRHRAAYEQYF. CDR3 bases: TGTGCCAGCAGTCGACACAGGGCTGCCTACGAGCAGTACTTC.

The chain's CDR3 is CASSEDRSIYEQYF. DNA for the CDR3: TGTGCCAGCAGTGAAGACAGGAGCATCTACGAGCAGTACTTC. V gene TRBV25-1 combines with J gene TRBJ2-7; perhaps TRBD1 as D (6 bases). Germline lookup yields CDR1 MGHDK and CDR2 SYGVNS. CDR3 length: 14 amino acids. The ends were cut back, 2 bases at V and 3 bases at J, with 11 bases in the middle.

The chain employs TRBV7-9 and TRBJ1-3; D gene uncertain. V lost 1 base, J lost 0 bases, and 10 bases lay in between. Germline CDR1 and CDR2: SEHNR and FQNEAQ (reference sequence). This CDR3 comprises 16 residues. The CDR3 here is CASSLVSGFSGNTIYF. CDR3 DNA sequence: TGTGCCAGCAGCTTAGTCAGCGGCTTCTCTGGAAACACCATATATTTT.

This sequence joins TRBV5-1 and TRBJ2-3; unclear D gene. Germline V gene lookup returns CDR1 SGHRS and CDR2 YFSETQ. Trimming left V 5 bases short and J 0 bases short, with 7 bases between. The CDR3 contains 13 residues. The CDR3 spells CASSITSTDTQYF. The CDR3 DNA reads TGCGCCAGCAGTATCACTAGCACAGATACGCAGTATTTT.

The chain's CDR3 is CASSLTRNNEQFF. CDR3 DNA sequence: TGTGCCAGCAGCTTAACCAGAAACAATGAGCAGTTCTTC. The chain employs TRBV7-8 and TRBJ2-1, with unresolved D. This CDR3 is built from 13 residues. V shed 2 bases and J shed 5 bases, with 7 bases lying between them. Germline V gene sequence: CDR1 SGHVS, CDR2 FQNEAQ.

The chain is built from TRBV30 and TRBJ2-7; TRBD2 agrees at 10 bases. The CDR3 covers 13 residues. Germline assignment: CDR1 GTSNPN and CDR2 SVGIG (reference sequence). Unmatched junction bases numbered 2, after V lost 5 bases and J lost 1 base. CDR3 region: CAWGSGGSYEQYF. CDR3 coding DNA: TGTGCCTGGGGTAGCGGGGGGTCCTACGAGCAGTACTTC.

This chain links TRBV9 with TRBJ1-5; no definite D call. With 4 bases removed from V and 6 bases from J, the gap between germline ends came to 17 bases. CDR1 SGDLS and CDR2 YYNGEE come from the germline V gene. The CDR3 runs 15 residues. CDR3 sequence (DNA): TGTGCCAGCAGCCCCGGAGGACTGGGAAGTCAGCCCCAGCATTTT. It is translated as CASSPGGLGSQPQHF. The entire variable domain, with the rest obtained from reference TRBV9 and TRBJ1-5, is as follows: DSGVTQTPKHLITATGQRVTLRCSPRSGDLSVYWYQQSLDQGLQFLIQYYNGEERAKGNILERFSAQQFPDLHSELNLSSLELGDSALYFCASSPGGLGSQPQHFGDGTRLSIL.

The V call is TRBV9, the J call TRBJ2-5; 7 nucleotides align to TRBD2. In germline, CDR1 is SGDLS, CDR2 YYNGEE. CDR3 length: 17 residues. With V trimmed by 2 bases and J by 2 bases, 12 bases remained unmatched. CDR3 nucleotides: TGTGCCAGCAGCGTCGCCCTCAGTCGGGGAGGGCAAGAGACCCAGTACTTC. As protein: CASSVALSRGGQETQYF.

A single count supports this clone. The chain couples TRBV6-5 to TRBJ2-3; 7 nucleotides agree with TRBD1. The CDR3 runs 16 residues. The germline V gene encodes CDR1 MNHEY and CDR2 SVGAGI. V was clipped by 4 bases and J by 2 bases; unmatched bases: 9. CDR3 sequence (DNA): TGTGCCAGCAGTTCCCGGACAGGACCCCTCACAGATACGCAGTATTTT. Translation: CASSSRTGPLTDTQYF.

As DNA, the CDR3 is TGTGCCACCTACAAATTGGGACAGCTCTATGGCTACACCTTC. It yields the protein CATYKLGQLYGYTF. This chain joins TRBV28 and TRBJ1-2; TRBD1 matches at 7 bases. The CDR3 loop spans 14 amino acids. The ends lost 10 bases at V and 4 bases at J; junction bases unmatched: 12. CDR1 and CDR2 (germline): MDHEN, SYDVKM.

The CDR3 DNA is TGTGCCAGCAGCTTAGAAGGTCCAGGACTAGCGGGATACAATGAGCAGTTCTTC. Amino acids: CASSLEGPGLAGYNEQFF. The chain recombines TRBV11-2 with TRBJ2-1; 12 bases line up with TRBD2. This CDR3 contains 18 residues. V lost 0 bases and J lost 4; bases outside the gene matches: 7. CDR1 and CDR2 (germline): SGHAT, FQNNGV. Using reference TRBV11-2 and TRBJ2-1 for the parts outside the CDR3, the full variable domain is EAGVAQSPRYKIIEKRQSVAFWCNPISGHATLYWYQQILGQGPKLLIQFQNNGVVDDSQLPKDRFSAERLKGVDSTLKIQPAKLEDSAVYLCASSLEGPGLAGYNEQFFGPGTRLTVL.

The chain employs TRBV18 and TRBJ1-6, with a weak D call TRBD1 (5 bases). Germline lookup yields CDR1 KGHSH and CDR2 LQKENI. Trimming took 5 bases from V and 8 from J, leaving 16 bases between them. The CDR3 sequence is 15 residues long. CDR3 region: CASSITAQGDSPLHF. CDR3 nucleotides: TGTGCCAGCTCAATCACGGCGCAGGGCGATTCACCCCTCCACTTT. The complete variable domain, with remaining parts taken from reference TRBV18 and TRBJ1-6, reads NAGVMQNPRHLVRRRGQEARLRCSPMKGHSHVYWYRQLPEEGLKFMVYLQKENIIDESGMPKERFSAEFPKEGPSILRIQQVVRGDSAAYFCASSITAQGDSPLHFGNGTRLTVT.

The V and J genes are TRBV11-2 and TRBJ2-3; possible D gene TRBD2, 5 bases. Looked up from germline, CDR1 is SGHAT and CDR2 is FQNNGV. Between the trimmed V and J ends, which lost 5 bases and 3 bases, there was a span of 12 bases. The CDR3 runs to 14 residues. The CDR3 DNA follows: TGTGCCAGCAGCCCCGGACTTGAGACAGATACGCAGTATTTT. This encodes CASSPGLETDTQYF.

This rearrangement joins TRBV11-2 to TRBJ2-7; D is possibly TRBD1 (7 bases). The germline CDR1 and CDR2 sequences are SGHAT and FQNNGV. There are 14 residues in the CDR3. V gave up 1 base and J gave up 5 bases, with 12 bases separating them. CDR3 in DNA: TGTGCCAGCAGCTTAGCAGGGGGGCACAACGAGCAGTACTTC. Encoded protein: CASSLAGGHNEQYF.